One sample yielded the 4 T cell receptor beta chains listed below, sequenced in a study of regulatory T cells in long-lasting Graves disease. Time point here: persistent/refractory GD, antithyroid drugs over 5 years with positive TRAb. The TCR library was made from RNA that had been extracted from PBMCs in TRIzol. CDR3-region Arm-PCR and iRepertoire HTBI primers produced the TCR beta libraries. TCRdb independently ran MiXCR on the multiplex PCR reads; one entry per CDR3 protein. The table has around 400,000 distinct CDR3 sequences, 20% to 30% seen once. The material was peripheral blood mononuclear cells (PBMCs), obtained when the disease was refractory, from a patient treated with antithyroid drugs. The receptor source for this set is a female donor with Graves disease.

This clonotype was seen just once. Because the CDR3 is missing its conserved closing phenylalanine or tryptophan, this is likely a read error. The rearrangement links TRBV12-3 or TRBV12-4 to TRBJ2-2; 9 bases align to TRBD2. V trimming: 3 bases; J trimming: 3 bases; junction bases outside the gene matches: 5. CDR3 length: 16 residues. As DNA, the CDR3 is TGTGCCAGCAGTTTGATCCTAGCGGGATACACCGGGGAGCTGTTTTCT. This gives the protein CASSLILAGYTGELFS.

Within the sample, this clonotype is medium-sized. The chain recombines TRBV2 with TRBJ1-1; the D is unclear. Trimming removed 6 bases from V and 1 base from J, with 12 bases in between. Germline V gene sequence: CDR1 SNHLY, CDR2 FYNNEI. The CDR3 spans 14 residues. CDR3 sequence: CASRRAGSNTEAFF. The CDR3 DNA reads as TGTGCCAGCAGGAGGGCCGGTTCGAACACTGAAGCTTTCTTT.

The CDR3 reads CAWRDFSGSTGELFF. In nucleotides, the CDR3 is TGTGCCTGGAGAGACTTTAGCGGGAGCACCGGGGAGCTGTTTTTT. The chain links TRBV30 to TRBJ2-2, with 9 nucleotides matching TRBD2. Germline loops: CDR1 GTSNPN, CDR2 SVGIG (reference sequence). The CDR3 has 15 amino acids. J lost 4 bases, V lost 3 bases, and 6 bases had no gene match.

The chain recombines TRBV14 with TRBJ2-5; tentative D call: TRBD1 (5 bases). With the DNA end fitting TRBJ2-1 better, the J assignment may be wrong. CDR1 SGHDN and CDR2 FVKESK come from the germline V gene. This CDR3 region has 18 residues. The CDR3 DNA is TGTGCCAGCAGCCAAGATCGAATCGCAGGGCCGGTTTTCAATGAGCAGTTCTTC. Its protein product is CASSQDRIAGPVFNEQFF.